This T cell receptor beta chain stems from a study of T and B cells in COVID-19 patients. Across the whole study: Blood was sampled from COVID-19 patients who were either actively infected or recovered. Study results and limitations: Patients with COVID-19 reportedly showed strongly skewed T cell receptor beta variable and joining gene usage. Sorted SARS-CoV-2-responsive or tetramer+ T cells and CD4+, regulatory and CD8+ subsets were not yet sequenced. Few blood samples existed from mildly ill patients during symptoms or early in severe cases.

Multiplex PCR with BIOMED2 TRB-A/B primer pools amplified TRB rearrangements. MiXCR, applied by TCRdb to the multiplex PCR reads, yields one record per CDR3 protein. The sample has some 8,000 distinct CDR3 sequences; 40% are singletons. From blood, about 240-550 ng of genomic DNA served as TRB template. To note about this clonotype: Its target is not known.

The CDR3 length is 16 residues. Looked up from germline, CDR1 is MNHEY and CDR2 is SVGAGI. Losses at the gene ends were 6 bases for V and 7 bases for J; bases not matched to a gene: 13. The TCR sequence derives from a human donor who had recovered from COVID-19. Sequencing was carried out using blood. V usage is TRBV6-5 and J usage is TRBJ2-2; 8 nucleotides line up with TRBD1. The CDR3 DNA reads TGTGCCAGCAGCCCGATAACAGGGGGGCGCCGCGGGGAGCTGTTTTTT. Residues: CASSPITGGRRGELFF.